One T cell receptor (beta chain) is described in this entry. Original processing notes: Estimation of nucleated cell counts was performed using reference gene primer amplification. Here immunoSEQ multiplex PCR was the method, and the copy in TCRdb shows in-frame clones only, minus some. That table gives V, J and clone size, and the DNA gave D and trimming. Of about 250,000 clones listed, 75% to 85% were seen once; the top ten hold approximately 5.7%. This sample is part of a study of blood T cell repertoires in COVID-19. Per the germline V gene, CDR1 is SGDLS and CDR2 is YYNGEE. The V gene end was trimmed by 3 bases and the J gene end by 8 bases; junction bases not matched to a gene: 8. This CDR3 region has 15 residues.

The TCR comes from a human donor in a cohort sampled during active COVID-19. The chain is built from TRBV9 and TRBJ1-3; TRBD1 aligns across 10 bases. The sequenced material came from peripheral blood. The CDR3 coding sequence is TGTGCCAGCAGCGACGCGACAGGGGGCGAAGACACCATATATTTT. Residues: CASSDATGGEDTIYF. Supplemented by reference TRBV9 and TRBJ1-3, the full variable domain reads DSGVTQTPKHLITATGQRVTLRCSPRSGDLSVYWYQQSLDQGLQFLIQYYNGEERAKGNILERFSAQQFPDLHSELNLSSLELGDSALYFCASSDATGGEDTIYFGEGSWLTVV.